The 25 T cell receptor beta chains presented below share a single source sample, sequenced in a study of cytomegalovirus exposure and HLA in healthy donors. The PCR made use of 60 Vbeta and 13 Jbeta primers. Generated by immunoSEQ multiplex PCR, the TCRdb table keeps only in-frame clones and is missing some. The table includes 200,000 to 250,000 clones, 82% detected once. The sample comprised PBMCs. These receptors were obtained from a woman between 40 and 55 years old in good health and CMV-seropositive.

With regard to this clone: Relative to the germline gene, one junction end is altered; a read error may explain this. V is TRBV7-7 and J is TRBJ2-1; 9 bases are a match to TRBD1. Germline V gives CDR1 SSHAT, CDR2 FNYEAQ (reference sequence). This CDR3 region has 14 residues. The CDR3 region is CASSLDRGDNEQFF. The CDR3 bases are TGTGCTAGCAGCCTAGACAGGGGGGACAATGAGCAGTTCTTC.

V usage is TRBV9 and J usage is TRBJ1-2, with D tentatively TRBD1 (5 bases). CDR1 is SGDLS, CDR2 YYNGEE, per germline. V lost 4 bases and J lost 0, with 16 bases in between. The CDR3 runs to 16 residues. CDR3 loop: CASSSPGGVSNYGYTF. CDR3 nucleotide sequence: TGTGCCAGCAGCTCCCCTGGGGGGGTATCTAACTATGGCTACACCTTC. Looking up the rest from reference TRBV9 and TRBJ1-2 gives the full variable domain: DSGVTQTPKHLITATGQRVTLRCSPRSGDLSVYWYQQSLDQGLQFLIQYYNGEERAKGNILERFSAQQFPDLHSELNLSSLELGDSALYFCASSSPGGVSNYGYTFGSGTRLTVV.

This clone was picked up one time. The chain links TRBV10-3 to TRBJ2-2, with 7 bases matching TRBD1. Germline CDR1 and CDR2: ENHRY and SYGVKD. Trimming at V came to 3 bases and at J to 9 bases, leaving 4 bases not matched to a gene. The CDR3 runs 13 residues. The CDR3 coding sequence is TGTGCCATCAGTGACTGGGACAGCCGGGAGCTGTTTTTT. The encoded protein is CAISDWDSRELFF.

The V call is TRBV5-1, the J call TRBJ1-1; TRBD1 is a possible D gene (6 bases). This CDR3 region has 15 residues. The germline CDR1 and CDR2 sequences are SGHRS and YFSETQ. Trimming stripped 2 bases from V and 0 bases from J, with 11 bases between. CDR3 sequence (DNA): TGCGCCAGCAGCTTATCGGGGACACTGAACACTGAAGCTTTCTTT. As protein: CASSLSGTLNTEAFF.

This clone has just one count. The CDR3 sequence is CASSIRDRGTPLHF. Here the CDR3 DNA reads TGTGCCAGCAGCATACGGGACAGGGGGACACCCCTCCACTTT. The V call is TRBV6-5, the J call TRBJ1-6, with 11 bases lining up with TRBD1. This CDR3 comprises 14 residues. Germline lookup yields CDR1 MNHEY and CDR2 SVGAGI. Trimming at V came to 6 bases and at J to 11 bases, leaving 6 bases not matched to a gene.

This chain connects TRBV7-2 to TRBJ1-4; D is perhaps TRBD1 (6 bases). V lost 1 base to trimming and J lost 10 bases, with 13 bases between them. The germline V gene has CDR1 SGHTA and CDR2 FQGNSA. The CDR3 has 14 residues. CDR3 region: CASSLDVGGGKLFF. As DNA, the CDR3 is TGTGCCAGCAGCTTAGATGTAGGGGGGGGAAAACTGTTTTTT.

V and J are TRBV29-1 and TRBJ2-6; 7 nucleotides align to TRBD2. V shed 6 bases and J 1 base; nucleotides not matched to a gene: 12. This CDR3 region has 17 residues. CDR1 is SQVTM, CDR2 ANQGSEA, per germline. The CDR3 here is CSVPGALGGSGANVLTF. The CDR3 DNA is TGCAGCGTCCCCGGGGCCCTCGGGGGGTCTGGGGCCAACGTCCTGACTTTC.

This clone occurred a few times. The chain is built from TRBV27 and TRBJ2-7; D remains ambiguous. The ends were cut back, 3 bases at V and 5 bases at J, with 17 bases in the middle. The CDR3 has 15 residues. Germline assignment: CDR1 MNHEY and CDR2 SMNVEV (reference sequence). The CDR3 DNA reads TGTGCCAGCAGTTTTGGTAGACGCCTGGCGGACGAGCAGTACTTC. Protein product: CASSFGRRLADEQYF.

The chain has TRBV30 and TRBJ2-1; tentatively, D is TRBD1 (5 bases). Germline-derived CDR1 and CDR2 are GTSNPN and SVGIG (reference sequence). Trimming cost V 3 bases and J 0 bases, with 12 bases left between them. This CDR3 has 15 amino acids. The CDR3 here is CAWRARVNSYNEQFF. For the CDR3, the DNA is TGTGCCTGGAGAGCCAGGGTTAACTCCTACAATGAGCAGTTCTTC.

The genes are TRBV5-5 and TRBJ2-1; 8 nucleotides match TRBD1. The V gene end was trimmed by 4 bases and the J gene end by 10 bases; junction bases not matched to a gene: 10. The CDR3 sequence is 14 residues long. In germline, CDR1 is SGHKS, CDR2 YYEKEE (reference sequence). The CDR3 nucleotides read TGTGCCAGCAGCACATTAACAGGGGGAGGCGAGCAGTTCTTC. This encodes CASSTLTGGGEQFF.

The chain has TRBV6-4 and TRBJ2-1; 7 bases are shared with TRBD2. CDR1 MRHNA and CDR2 SNTAGT come from the germline V gene. This CDR3 comprises 15 residues. J gave up 7 bases and V 0 bases, and 6 bases lay outside the gene matches. CDR3 residues: CASSDSAGLRNEQFF. The CDR3 bases are TGTGCCAGCAGTGACTCGGCGGGACTAAGAAATGAGCAGTTCTTC.

This clone was seen only a few times. The chain recombines TRBV18 with TRBJ1-6; tentative D call: TRBD1 (6 bases). This CDR3 contains 15 residues. Per germline, CDR1 KGHSH and CDR2 LQKENI. Deletions cut 2 bases from V and 4 bases from J, with 9 bases between. Here the CDR3 reads CASSPGGDYNSPLHF. In nucleotides, the CDR3 is TGTGCCAGCTCACCAGGGGGCGATTATAATTCACCCCTCCACTTT.

V and J are TRBV25-1 and TRBJ1-5; 10 nucleotides agree with TRBD1. J lost 4 bases, V lost 6 bases, and 9 bases had no gene match. The germline V gene encodes CDR1 MGHDK and CDR2 SYGVNS. There are 16 residues in the CDR3. The CDR3 coding sequence is TGTGCCAGCAGGCAGACAGGGGGCGCCGAAAATCAGCCCCAGCATTTT. Residues: CASRQTGGAENQPQHF.

The rearrangement joins TRBV27 to TRBJ2-7, with 8 bases lining up with TRBD1. In germline, CDR1 is MNHEY, CDR2 SMNVEV (reference sequence). The length of the CDR3 is 15 residues. The V gene end was trimmed by 5 bases and the J gene end by 3 bases; junction bases not matched to a gene: 9. CDR3 sequence: CASSGMDRVSYEQYF. As DNA, the CDR3 is TGTGCCAGCAGTGGGATGGACAGGGTGAGCTACGAGCAGTACTTC.

The chain joins TRBV5-1 to TRBJ2-4, with 8 bases aligning to TRBD2. The CDR3 contains 16 residues. Trimming removed 2 bases from V and 1 base from J; junction bases left unmatched: 5. Germline CDR1 and CDR2: SGHRS and YFSETQ. DNA of the CDR3: TGCGCCAGCAGCTTCACAGCGGGAGCGGCCAAAAACATTCAGTACTTC. It specifies CASSFTAGAAKNIQYF.

The chain combines TRBV4-2 with TRBJ1-6, with D possibly being TRBD1 (5 bases). This CDR3 comprises 21 residues. CDR1 and CDR2 from the germline V gene are LGHNA and YNFKEQ. With 0 bases removed from V and 0 bases from J, the gap between germline ends came to 21 bases. CDR3 nucleotides: TGTGCCAGCAGCCAAGATCCAAACCAGGGTTTCCCAAGCTCCTATAATTCACCCCTCCACTTT. The encoded protein is CASSQDPNQGFPSSYNSPLHF.

This chain connects TRBV18 to TRBJ1-6; TRBD1 agrees at 8 bases. CDR1 is KGHSH, CDR2 LQKENI, per germline. J gave up 10 bases and V 3 bases, and 5 bases lay outside the gene matches. The CDR3 contains 14 residues. The CDR3: CASSPDRARSPLHF. CDR3 nucleotide sequence: TGTGCCAGCTCACCGGACAGGGCAAGGTCACCCCTCCACTTT. Using reference TRBV18 and TRBJ1-6 for the parts outside the CDR3, the full variable domain is NAGVMQNPRHLVRRRGQEARLRCSPMKGHSHVYWYRQLPEEGLKFMVYLQKENIIDESGMPKERFSAEFPKEGPSILRIQQVVRGDSAAYFCASSPDRARSPLHFGNGTRLTVT.

J is TRBJ1-1 and V is TRBV11-3; D perhaps matches TRBD1 (5 bases). Per germline, CDR1 SGHNT and CDR2 YENEEA. The ends were cut back, 5 bases at V and 7 bases at J, with 20 bases in the middle. The CDR3 has 15 residues. The DNA for the CDR3 is TGTGCCAGCAGCCCCCCCCGGGAATTGGGACTTGAAGCTTTCTTT. Its protein is CASSPPRELGLEAFF.

This chain uses TRBV7-2 with TRBJ2-7; 7 positions match TRBD2. The V segment lost 4 bases and the J segment 7 bases; nucleotides outside the gene matches: 7. The germline gives CDR1 SGHTA, CDR2 FQGNSA. The CDR3 consists of 13 residues. The CDR3 here is CASSSLLASEQYF. The CDR3 coding sequence is TGTGCCAGCAGCTCGCTACTAGCGTCAGAGCAGTACTTC. The whole variable domain, filled in from reference TRBV7-2 and TRBJ2-7, reads GAGVSQSPSNKVTEKGKDVELRCDPISGHTALYWYRQSLGQGLEFLIYFQGNSAPDKSGLPSDRFSAERTGGSVSTLTIQRTQQEDSAVYLCASSSLLASEQYFGPGTRLTVT.

V usage is TRBV7-8 and J usage is TRBJ1-2, with D maybe TRBD1 (5 bases). This CDR3 contains 14 residues. From germline, CDR1 is SGHVS and CDR2 FQNEAQ. Trimming removed 3 bases at V and 4 bases at J, with 12 bases between. The CDR3 nucleotides are TGTGCCAGCAGCTTCTCCGAGACAGTCTATGGCTACACCTTC. As protein: CASSFSETVYGYTF.

This clone was counted a single time. This rearrangement joins TRBV5-1 to TRBJ2-1; the D gene is possibly TRBD1 (5 bases). Germline CDR1 reads SGHRS; CDR2 reads YFSETQ. V lost 4 bases, J lost 7 bases, and 24 bases lay in between. The CDR3 is 17 amino acids. CDR3 residues: CASSHGFGQGRRNEQFF. DNA for the CDR3: TGCGCCAGCAGCCACGGGTTCGGGCAGGGTCGGCGGAATGAGCAGTTCTTC.

The gene calls are TRBV16 and TRBJ1-1; the D is unclear. Germline V lookup: CDR1 KGHSY, CDR2 FQNENV. CDR3 length: 16 amino acids. V lost 4 bases, J lost 1 base, and 16 bases lay in between. The CDR3 reads CASSPISGSTNTEAFF. The CDR3 bases are TGTGCCAGCAGCCCAATAAGCGGCTCCACGAACACTGAAGCTTTCTTT. The full variable domain, completed using reference TRBV16 and TRBJ1-1, is GEEVAQTPKHLVRGEGQKAKLYCAPIKGHSYVFWYQQVLKNEFKFLISFQNENVFDETGMPKERFSAKCLPNSPCSLEIQATKLEDSAVYFCASSPISGSTNTEAFFGQGTRLTVV.

The CDR3 coding sequence is TGTGCCAGCAGCCACACTCTTCCGGAGGACCTGCGTCGTGAGCAGTACTTC. Translating gives CASSHTLPEDLRREQYF. This chain links TRBV11-2 with TRBJ2-7; D perhaps matches TRBD2 (5 bases). Deletions cut 5 bases from V and 7 bases from J, with 27 bases between. CDR3 length equals 17 residues. Germline V gene data show CDR1 as SGHAT and CDR2 as FQNNGV.

This clone was detected only once. Other DNA sequences within the sample encode an identical CDR3. The chain has TRBV15 and TRBJ2-7; D might be TRBD1 (5 bases). V lost 5 bases and J lost 2, with 22 bases in between. The CDR3 sequence is 17 residues long. The V gene's germline CDR1 is LNHNV and CDR2 YYDKDF (reference sequence). CDR3 DNA: TGTGCCACCAGCTCAACCAACGCCCCGCAGGGAACCTACGAGCAGTACTTC. It is translated as CATSSTNAPQGTYEQYF.

The chain combines TRBV14 with TRBJ1-3; TRBD1 aligns across 7 bases. With V trimmed by 6 bases and J by 4 bases, 9 bases remained unmatched. Germline V lookup: CDR1 SGHDN, CDR2 FVKESK. The length of the CDR3 is 15 residues. CDR3 amino acids: CASRATGSGGNTIYF. CDR3 in DNA: TGTGCCAGCAGAGCGACAGGGTCAGGCGGAAACACCATATATTTT.